This T cell receptor beta chain derives from a study of T cells in Graves' hyperthyroidism and ophthalmopathy. Study-level points and caveats: The majority of expanded thyroid clonotypes above 0.001 also appeared in blood.

TCR beta CDR3 regions were amplified from RNA. First-round RT-PCR with HTBI primers amplified the TCR CDR3 region. TCRdb recomputed calls from the multiplex PCR reads with MiXCR, one row per CDR3 protein. In the table there are a few hundred thousand distinct CDR3 sequences, 14% to 15% of which are singletons. In its sample, this clonotype was seen many times. Its cognate antigen is unknown. CDR3 size: 16 residues. Trimming left V 8 bases short and J 4 bases short, with 21 bases between. This sample holds PBMCs from less than 13 ml fresh peripheral blood. The chain recombines TRBV12-3 or TRBV12-4 with TRBJ1-3, with D possibly being TRBD1 (5 bases). Sequencing input: blood. The sequence was collected from a woman in her forties with Graves' hyperthyroidism that later progressed to Graves' ophthalmopathy. CDR3: CASGGSIRDAGNTIYF. For the CDR3, the DNA is TGTGCCAGCGGAGGTTCCATCCGGGACGCCGGAAACACCATATATTTT.